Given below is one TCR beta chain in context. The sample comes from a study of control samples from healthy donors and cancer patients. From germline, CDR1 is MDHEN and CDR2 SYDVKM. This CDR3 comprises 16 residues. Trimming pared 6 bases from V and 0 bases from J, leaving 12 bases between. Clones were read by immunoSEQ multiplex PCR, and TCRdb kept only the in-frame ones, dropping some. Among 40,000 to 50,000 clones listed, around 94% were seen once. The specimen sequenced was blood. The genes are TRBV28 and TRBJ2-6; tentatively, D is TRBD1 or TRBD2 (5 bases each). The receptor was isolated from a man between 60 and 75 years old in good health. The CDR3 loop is CASSVGTTSGANVLTF. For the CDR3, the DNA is TGTGCCAGCAGCGTCGGGACGACCTCTGGGGCCAACGTCCTGACTTTC.